This TCR beta chain was captured in a study of blood T cell repertoires in COVID-19. Study at large: Sites in the United States, Italy and Spain provided acute and convalescent COVID-19 samples.

Sequencing used immunoSEQ multiplex PCR; TCRdb keeps in-frame clones, though not all of them. The sample consists of 120,000 or so clones, around 89% of them appearing once. CDR1 and CDR2 (germline): SEHNR, FQNEAQ (reference sequence). Trimming took 3 bases from V and 4 from J, leaving 12 bases between them. The CDR3 extends over 15 amino acids. The chain joins TRBV7-9 to TRBJ2-2, with unresolved D. Sequencing input: peripheral blood. The source of this sequence is an older man with active or convalescent COVID-19. This chain's CDR3 is CASSFGRSGTGELFF. DNA for the CDR3: TGTGCCAGCAGCTTTGGTCGATCCGGCACCGGGGAGCTGTTTTTT.